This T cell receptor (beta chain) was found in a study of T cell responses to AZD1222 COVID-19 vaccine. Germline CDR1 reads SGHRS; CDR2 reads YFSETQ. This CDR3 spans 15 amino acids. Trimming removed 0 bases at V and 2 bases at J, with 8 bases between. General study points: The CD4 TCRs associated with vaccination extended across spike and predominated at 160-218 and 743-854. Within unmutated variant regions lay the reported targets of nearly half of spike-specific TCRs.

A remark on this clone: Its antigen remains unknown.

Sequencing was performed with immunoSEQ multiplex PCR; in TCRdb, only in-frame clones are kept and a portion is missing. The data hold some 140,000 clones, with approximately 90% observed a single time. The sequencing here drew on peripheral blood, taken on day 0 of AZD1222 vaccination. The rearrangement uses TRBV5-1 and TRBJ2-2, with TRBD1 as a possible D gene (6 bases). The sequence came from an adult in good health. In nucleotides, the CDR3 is TGCGCCAGCAGCTTGGGGACAGACAACACCGGGGAGCTGTTTTTT. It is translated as CASSLGTDNTGELFF.